This TCR beta chain derives from a study of early T cells in non-severe SARS-CoV-2 infection. Study background: Alpha and beta chains were unpaired, from unsorted whole-blood bulk RNA.

V dropped 1 base and J dropped 3 bases, with 10 bases sitting between them. Looked up from germline, CDR1 is SGHNT and CDR2 is YYREEE (reference sequence). The CDR3 has 14 amino acids. Findings of the study overall: Anti-spike CD8 specificities were favored by VDJdb matching, whose results missed private and CD4 specificities.

This clonotype was counted ten times or more. Its antigen remains unidentified. Individual cDNA molecules carried attached unique molecular identifiers. TCRdb redid the calling of the 5' RACE reads with MiXCR, one entry per CDR3 protein. Among roughly 90,000 distinct CDR3 sequences listed, 11% to 15% were seen once. The sample consisted of whole blood. This TCR was sampled from an adult who was a healthcare worker with PCR-confirmed SARS-CoV-2 infection or an uninfected control (not recorded which). The chain uses TRBV5-4 and TRBJ1-2; D unclear. The CDR3 spells CASSLYGVDYGYTF. The DNA for the CDR3 is TGTGCCAGCAGCTTGTACGGGGTTGACTATGGCTACACCTTC.